This T cell receptor (beta chain) originates from a study of cytomegalovirus exposure and HLA in healthy donors. As regards this clone: Its cognate antigen is unknown.

The PCR used 60 Vbeta and 13 Jbeta primers. This table comes from immunoSEQ multiplex PCR, and its TCRdb copy is limited to in-frame clones, with some not included. This table holds about 92,000 clones, roughly 80% found once. Germline V CDR1 and CDR2: MNHEY, SMNVEV (reference sequence). The CDR3 sequence is 13 residues long. With 3 bases removed from V and 5 bases from J, the gap between germline ends came to 8 bases. Study-wide points: The study recorded some 160 TCR beta chains that were cytomegalovirus-associated.

Sequenced input: PBMCs. The TCR sequence derives from a girl aged 2 to 9 in good health and CMV-seropositive. The chain combines TRBV27 with TRBJ1-5; D perhaps matches TRBD1 (6 bases). The CDR3 sequence is CASSLGADQPQHF. The CDR3 bases are TGTGCCAGCAGTTTGGGGGCGGATCAGCCCCAGCATTTT.